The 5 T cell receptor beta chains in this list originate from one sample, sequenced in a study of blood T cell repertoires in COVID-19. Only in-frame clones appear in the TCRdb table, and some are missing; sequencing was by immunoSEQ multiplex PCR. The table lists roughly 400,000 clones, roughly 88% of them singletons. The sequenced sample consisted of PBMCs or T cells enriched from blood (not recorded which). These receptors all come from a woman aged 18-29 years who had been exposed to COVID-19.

As DNA, the CDR3 is TGTGCCAGCAGAACACCGGGACAGGGTCTGTACGAGCAGTACTTC. As protein: CASRTPGQGLYEQYF. The chain has TRBV7-2 and TRBJ2-7, with 9 bases fitting TRBD1. The ends lost 6 bases at V and 4 bases at J; junction bases unmatched: 10. Germline values: CDR1 SGHTA, CDR2 FQGNSA. This CDR3 is 15 amino acids long.

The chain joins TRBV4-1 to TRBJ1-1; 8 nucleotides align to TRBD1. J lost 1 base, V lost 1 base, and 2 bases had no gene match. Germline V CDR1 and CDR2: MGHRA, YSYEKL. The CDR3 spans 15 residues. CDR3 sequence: CASSQVGTGNTEAFF. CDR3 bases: TGCGCCAGCAGCCAAGTGGGGACAGGGAACACTGAAGCTTTCTTT.

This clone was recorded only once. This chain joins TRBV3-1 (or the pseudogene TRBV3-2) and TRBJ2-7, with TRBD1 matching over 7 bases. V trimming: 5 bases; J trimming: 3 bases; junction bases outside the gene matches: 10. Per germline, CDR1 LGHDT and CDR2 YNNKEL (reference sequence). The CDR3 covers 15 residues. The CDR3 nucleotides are TGTGCCAGCAGCAGCCTGACAGGGCTGTTCTACGAGCAGTACTTC. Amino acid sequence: CASSSLTGLFYEQYF.

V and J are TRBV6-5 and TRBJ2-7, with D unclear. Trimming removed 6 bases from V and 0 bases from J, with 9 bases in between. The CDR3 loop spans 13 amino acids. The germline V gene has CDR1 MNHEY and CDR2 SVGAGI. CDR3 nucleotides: TGTGCCAGCAGAGGTGGCGGCTCCTACGAGCAGTACTTC. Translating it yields CASRGGGSYEQYF.

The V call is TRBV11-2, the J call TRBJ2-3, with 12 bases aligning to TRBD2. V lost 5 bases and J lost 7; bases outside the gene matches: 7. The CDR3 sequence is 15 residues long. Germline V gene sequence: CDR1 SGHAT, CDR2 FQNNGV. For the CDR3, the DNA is TGTGCCAGCAGCATGAGGACTAGCGGGACTAATACGCAGTATTTT. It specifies CASSMRTSGTNTQYF.